Included here is one T cell receptor (beta chain) sequence, with context. Its antigen remains unidentified. From blood CD8+ and CD4+ T cells, TCR beta sequences were generated. The multiple sclerosis controls were treatment-naive patients affected by stable or active relapsing-remitting disease. Trimming cost V 5 bases and J 6 bases, with 20 bases left between them. The CDR3 runs 15 residues. Germline-derived CDR1 and CDR2 are MNHEY and SMNVEV (reference sequence). RNA in amounts of about 0.45 to 1 ug was reverse transcribed with random hexamers. The authors amplified TCR beta CDR3 across 54 Vbeta and 13 Jbeta using immunoSEQ multiplex PCR. In TCRdb, the immunoSEQ multiplex PCR reads were re-called with MiXCR into one record per CDR3 protein. The data show approximately 170,000 distinct CDR3 sequences, around 94% seen once. These data come from a study of CD8 T cells in Susac syndrome. Study outcomes and limitations: It was acknowledged in the study that its TCR sequencing and HLA analysis involved a relatively small number of individuals.

This chain connects TRBV27 to TRBJ2-7; D remains ambiguous. Material: CD4+ T cells from PBMCs. This TCR was sampled from a human donor with multiple sclerosis. CDR3 DNA: TGTGCCAGCAGTCGATCGGGCTCTCTGGAAGCCGAGCAGTACTTC. Its protein product is CASSRSGSLEAEQYF.